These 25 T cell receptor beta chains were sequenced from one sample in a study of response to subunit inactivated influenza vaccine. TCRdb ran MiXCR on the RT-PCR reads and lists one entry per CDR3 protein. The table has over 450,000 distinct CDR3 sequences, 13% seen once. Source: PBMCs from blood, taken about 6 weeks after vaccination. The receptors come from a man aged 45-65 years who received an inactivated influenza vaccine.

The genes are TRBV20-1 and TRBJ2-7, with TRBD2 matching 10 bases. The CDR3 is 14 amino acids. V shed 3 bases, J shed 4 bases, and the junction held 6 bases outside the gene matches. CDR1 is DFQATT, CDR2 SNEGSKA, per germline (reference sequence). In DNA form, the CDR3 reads TGCAGTGCTAGCGGTGCTAGCGGGAGTTACGAGCAGTACTTC. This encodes CSASGASGSYEQYF.

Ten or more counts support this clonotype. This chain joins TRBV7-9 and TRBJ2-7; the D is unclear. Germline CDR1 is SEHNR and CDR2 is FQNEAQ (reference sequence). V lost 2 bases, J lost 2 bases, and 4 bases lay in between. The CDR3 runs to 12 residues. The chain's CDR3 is CASSLIPYEQYF. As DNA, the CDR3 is TGTGCCAGCAGCTTAATCCCCTACGAGCAGTACTTC. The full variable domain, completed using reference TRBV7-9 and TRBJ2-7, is DTGVSQNPRHKITKRGQNVTFRCDPISEHNRLYWYRQTLGQGPEFLTYFQNEAQLEKSRLLSDRFSAERPKGSFSTLEIQRTEQGDSAMYLCASSLIPYEQYFGPGTRLTVT.

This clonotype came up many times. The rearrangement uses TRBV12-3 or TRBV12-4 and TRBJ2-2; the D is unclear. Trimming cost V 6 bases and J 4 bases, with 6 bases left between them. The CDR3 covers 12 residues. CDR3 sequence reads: CASSASTGELFF. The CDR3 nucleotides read TGTGCCAGCAGCGCCTCCACCGGGGAGCTGTTTTTT.

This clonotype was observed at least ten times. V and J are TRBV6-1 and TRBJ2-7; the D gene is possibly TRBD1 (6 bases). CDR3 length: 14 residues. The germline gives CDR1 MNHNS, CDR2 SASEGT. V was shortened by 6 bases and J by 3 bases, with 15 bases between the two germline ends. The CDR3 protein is CASSTQQGIYEQYF. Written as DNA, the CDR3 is TGTGCCAGCAGCACCCAACAGGGTATCTACGAGCAGTACTTC.

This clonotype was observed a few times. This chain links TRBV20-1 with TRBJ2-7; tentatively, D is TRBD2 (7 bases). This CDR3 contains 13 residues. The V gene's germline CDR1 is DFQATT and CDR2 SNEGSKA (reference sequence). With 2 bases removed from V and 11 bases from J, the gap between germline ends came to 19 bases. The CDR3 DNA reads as TGCAGTGCTAGACCTGAGGCGGGGGCCGGAGAGTACTTC. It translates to CSARPEAGAGEYF.

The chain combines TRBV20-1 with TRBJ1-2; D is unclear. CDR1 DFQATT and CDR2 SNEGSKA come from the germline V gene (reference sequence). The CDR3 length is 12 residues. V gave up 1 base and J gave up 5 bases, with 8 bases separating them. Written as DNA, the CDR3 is TGCAGTGCTAGAGCCCCCCCGTATGGCTACACCTTC. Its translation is CSARAPPYGYTF.

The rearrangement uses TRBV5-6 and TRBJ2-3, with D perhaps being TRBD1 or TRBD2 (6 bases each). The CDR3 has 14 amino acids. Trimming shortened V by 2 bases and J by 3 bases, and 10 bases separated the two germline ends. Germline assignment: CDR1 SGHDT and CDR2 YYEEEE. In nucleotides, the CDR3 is TGTGCCAGCAGCTTCGGGGGCCAGACAGATACGCAGTATTTT. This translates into CASSFGGQTDTQYF.

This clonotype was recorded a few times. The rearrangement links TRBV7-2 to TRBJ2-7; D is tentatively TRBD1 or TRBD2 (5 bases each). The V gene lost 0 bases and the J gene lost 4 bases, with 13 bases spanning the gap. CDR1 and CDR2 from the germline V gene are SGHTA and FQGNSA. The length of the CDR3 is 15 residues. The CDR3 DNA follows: TGTGCCAGCAGCTTAGCGCCAGGGAGTCAATACGAGCAGTACTTC. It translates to CASSLAPGSQYEQYF.

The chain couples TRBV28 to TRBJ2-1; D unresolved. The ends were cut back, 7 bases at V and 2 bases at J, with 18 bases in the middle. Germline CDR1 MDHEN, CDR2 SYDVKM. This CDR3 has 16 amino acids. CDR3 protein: CASTSSLLDTYNEQFF. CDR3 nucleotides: TGTGCCAGCACTAGTTCCCTGTTAGACACCTACAATGAGCAGTTCTTC.

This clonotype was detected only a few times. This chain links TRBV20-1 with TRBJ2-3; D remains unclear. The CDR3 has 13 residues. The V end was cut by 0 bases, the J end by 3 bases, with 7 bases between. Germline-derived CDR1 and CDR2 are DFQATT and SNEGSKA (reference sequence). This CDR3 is CSARDVQTDTQYF. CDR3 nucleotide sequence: TGCAGTGCTAGAGATGTCCAAACAGATACGCAGTATTTT.

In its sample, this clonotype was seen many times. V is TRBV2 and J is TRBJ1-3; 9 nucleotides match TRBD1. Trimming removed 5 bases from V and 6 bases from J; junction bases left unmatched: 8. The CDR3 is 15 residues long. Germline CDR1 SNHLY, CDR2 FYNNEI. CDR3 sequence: CASSSGTGRINTIYF. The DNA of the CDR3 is TGTGCCAGCAGTTCCGGGACAGGGAGGATAAACACCATATATTTT. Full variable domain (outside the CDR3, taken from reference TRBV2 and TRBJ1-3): EPEVTQTPSHQVTQMGQEVILRCVPISNHLYFYWYRQILGQKVEFLVSFYNNEISEKSEIFDDQFSVERPDGSNFTLKIRSTKLEDSAMYFCASSSGTGRINTIYFGEGSWLTVV.

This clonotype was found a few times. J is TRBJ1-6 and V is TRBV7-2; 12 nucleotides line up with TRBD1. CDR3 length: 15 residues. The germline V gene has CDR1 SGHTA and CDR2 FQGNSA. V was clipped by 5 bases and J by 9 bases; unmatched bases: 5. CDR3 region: CASSGGTGGRSPLHF. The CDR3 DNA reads TGTGCCAGCAGCGGAGGGACAGGGGGCCGTTCACCCCTCCACTTT.

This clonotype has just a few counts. The CDR3 coding sequence is TGCAGCGTTGACGGGACAGGGGGCCAGGTAGGTGCCCACGAGCAGTACTTC. Translated: CSVDGTGGQVGAHEQYF. V usage is TRBV29-1 and J usage is TRBJ2-7, with 12 nucleotides matching TRBD1. Trimming cost V 3 bases and J 5 bases; bases outside gene matches: 14. Per the germline V gene, CDR1 is SQVTM and CDR2 is ANQGSEA. This CDR3 is built from 17 residues.

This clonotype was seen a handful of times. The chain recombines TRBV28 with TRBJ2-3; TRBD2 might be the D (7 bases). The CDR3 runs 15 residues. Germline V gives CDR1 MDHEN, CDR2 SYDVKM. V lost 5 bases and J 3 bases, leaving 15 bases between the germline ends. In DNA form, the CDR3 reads TGTGCCAGCAGTCGGGGGGCCGGTAGTACAGATACGCAGTATTTT. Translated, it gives CASSRGAGSTDTQYF.

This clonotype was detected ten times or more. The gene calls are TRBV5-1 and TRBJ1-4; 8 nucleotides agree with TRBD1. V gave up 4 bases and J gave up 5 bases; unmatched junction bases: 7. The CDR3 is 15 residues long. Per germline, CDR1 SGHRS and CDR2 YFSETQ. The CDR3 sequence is CASSGTGTGNEKLFF. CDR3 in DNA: TGCGCCAGCAGCGGAACCGGGACAGGAAATGAAAAACTGTTTTTT.

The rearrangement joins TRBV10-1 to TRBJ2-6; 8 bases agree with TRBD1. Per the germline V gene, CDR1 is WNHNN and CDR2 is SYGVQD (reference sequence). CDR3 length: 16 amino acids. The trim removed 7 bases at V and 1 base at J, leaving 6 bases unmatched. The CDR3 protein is CASMLTGESGANVLTF. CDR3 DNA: TGCGCCAGCATGTTGACAGGGGAATCTGGGGCCAACGTCCTGACTTTC.

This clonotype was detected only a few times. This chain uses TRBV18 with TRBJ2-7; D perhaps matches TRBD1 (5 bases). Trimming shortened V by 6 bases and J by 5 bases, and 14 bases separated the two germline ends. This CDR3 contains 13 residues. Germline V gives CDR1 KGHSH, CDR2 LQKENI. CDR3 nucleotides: TGTGCCAGCTCCGACCAGGGTCTCCACGAGCAGTACTTC. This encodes CASSDQGLHEQYF.

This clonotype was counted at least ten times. CDR3 residues: CASSSTGGRETQYF. CDR3 in DNA: TGTGCCAGCAGCTCGACAGGGGGAAGAGAGACCCAGTACTTC. The chain combines TRBV12-3 or TRBV12-4 with TRBJ2-5, with 9 bases that match TRBD1. V was pared by 6 bases and J by 4 bases, with 6 bases of the junction left unmatched. This CDR3 is 14 amino acids long.

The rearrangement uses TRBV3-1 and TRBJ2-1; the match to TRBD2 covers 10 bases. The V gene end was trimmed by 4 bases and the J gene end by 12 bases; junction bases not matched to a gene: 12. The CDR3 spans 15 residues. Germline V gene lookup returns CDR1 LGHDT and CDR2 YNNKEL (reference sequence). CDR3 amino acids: CASSPRTSGLGRQFF. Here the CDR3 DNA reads TGTGCCAGCAGCCCTCGGACTAGCGGCTTGGGTCGGCAGTTCTTC.

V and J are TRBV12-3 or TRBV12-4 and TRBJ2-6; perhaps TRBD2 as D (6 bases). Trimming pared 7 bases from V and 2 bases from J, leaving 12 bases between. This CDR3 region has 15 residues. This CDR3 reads CASTPGVTGANVLTF. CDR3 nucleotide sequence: TGTGCCAGCACCCCGGGAGTGACTGGGGCCAACGTCCTGACTTTC.

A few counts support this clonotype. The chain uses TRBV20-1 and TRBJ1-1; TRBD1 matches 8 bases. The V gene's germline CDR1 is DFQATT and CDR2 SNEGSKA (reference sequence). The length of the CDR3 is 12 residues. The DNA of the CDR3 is TGCATGTCGGACAGGGTGGACACTGAAGCTTTCTTT. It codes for CMSDRVDTEAFF.

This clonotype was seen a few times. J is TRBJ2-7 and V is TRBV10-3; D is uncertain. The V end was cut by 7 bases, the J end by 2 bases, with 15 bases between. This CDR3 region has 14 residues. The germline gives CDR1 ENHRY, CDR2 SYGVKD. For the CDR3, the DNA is TGTGCCATCACGCCACGGATAGGACCCTACGAGCAGTACTTC. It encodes CAITPRIGPYEQYF.

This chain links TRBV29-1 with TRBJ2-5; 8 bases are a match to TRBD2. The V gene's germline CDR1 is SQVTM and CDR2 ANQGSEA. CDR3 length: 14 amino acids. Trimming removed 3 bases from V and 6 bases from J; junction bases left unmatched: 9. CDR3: CSVEETSALKTQYF. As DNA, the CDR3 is TGCAGCGTTGAGGAGACTAGCGCGTTGAAGACCCAGTACTTC.

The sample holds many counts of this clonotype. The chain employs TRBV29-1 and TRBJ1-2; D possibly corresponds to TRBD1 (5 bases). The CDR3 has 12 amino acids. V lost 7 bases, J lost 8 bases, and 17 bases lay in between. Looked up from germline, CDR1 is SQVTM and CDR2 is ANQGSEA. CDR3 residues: CSAGTNIGGYTF. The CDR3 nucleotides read TGCAGCGCCGGGACGAATATAGGAGGCTACACCTTC.

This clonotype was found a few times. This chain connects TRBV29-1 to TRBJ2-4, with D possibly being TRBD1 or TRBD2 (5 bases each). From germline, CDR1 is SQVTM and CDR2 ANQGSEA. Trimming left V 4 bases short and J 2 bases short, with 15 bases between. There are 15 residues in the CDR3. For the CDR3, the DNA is TGCAGCGTTGGGGACCTGATGGGGACCAAAAACATTCAGTACTTC. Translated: CSVGDLMGTKNIQYF.